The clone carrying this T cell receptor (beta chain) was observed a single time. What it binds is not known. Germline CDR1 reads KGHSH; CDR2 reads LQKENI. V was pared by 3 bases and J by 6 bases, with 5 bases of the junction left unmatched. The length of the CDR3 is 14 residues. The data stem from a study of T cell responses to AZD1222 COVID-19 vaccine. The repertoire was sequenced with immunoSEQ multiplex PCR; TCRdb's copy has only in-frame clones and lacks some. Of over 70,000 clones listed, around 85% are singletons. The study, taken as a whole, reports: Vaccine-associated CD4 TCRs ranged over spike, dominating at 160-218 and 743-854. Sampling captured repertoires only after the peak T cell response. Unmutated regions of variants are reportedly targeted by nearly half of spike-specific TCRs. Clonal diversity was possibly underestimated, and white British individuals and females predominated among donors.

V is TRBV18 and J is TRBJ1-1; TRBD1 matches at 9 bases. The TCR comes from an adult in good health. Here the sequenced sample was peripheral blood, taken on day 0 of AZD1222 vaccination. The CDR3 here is CASSPDRGFAEAFF. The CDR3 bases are TGTGCCAGCTCACCTGACAGGGGGTTTGCTGAAGCTTTCTTT.